These T cell receptor beta chains were read from a single sample in a study of identical twins. TCRdb recomputed calls from the 5' RACE reads with MiXCR, one row per CDR3 protein. The sample holds 300,000 or so distinct CDR3 sequences; roughly 9.7% are singletons and the top ten take 6% to 8.5%. These sequences were also reported in another study, on yellow fever vaccine responses in identical twins.

The sample consisted of CD8+ T cells sorted from blood. These receptors were collected from a woman aged 18-29 years in good health. Each CDR3 is given with its conserved first and last residue. The D gene is left open where the match is weak. Size values are once, few and many counts, or a class for expanded clones, and some rows have none.

j_gene: TRBJ2-7
d_gene: TRBD2
v_gene: TRBV7-9
len: 14
abundance: few
CDR3aa: CASSLSGGANEQYF
CDR3nt: TGTGCCAGCAGCCTCAGCGGGGGGGCCAACGAGCAGTACTTC

j_gene: TRBJ2-7
d_gene: TRBD2
v_gene: TRBV7-9
len: 17
abundance: .
CDR3aa: CASTFYPLGGSALEQYF
CDR3nt: TGTGCCAGCACATTTTACCCCCTTGGCGGGAGCGCCCTGGAGCAGTACTTC

j_gene: TRBJ2-1
d_gene: TRBD2
v_gene: TRBV20-1
len: 18
abundance: many
CDR3aa: CSARGLASGRSSYNEQFF
CDR3nt: TGCAGTGCTAGAGGTCTTGCTAGCGGCCGAAGCTCCTACAATGAGCAGTTCTTC

j_gene: TRBJ2-3
d_gene: .
v_gene: TRBV6-6
len: 13
abundance: .
CDR3aa: CASIRALTDTQYF
CDR3nt: TGTGCCAGCATCCGGGCCCTCACAGATACGCAGTATTTT

j_gene: TRBJ1-4
d_gene: .
v_gene: TRBV28
len: 17
abundance: .
CDR3aa: CASSLEGVGDRNEKLFF
CDR3nt: TGTGCCAGCAGTTTAGAAGGCGTCGGGGATAGGAATGAAAAACTGTTTTTT

j_gene: TRBJ2-7
d_gene: TRBD1
v_gene: TRBV20-1
len: 12
abundance: .
CDR3aa: CSASRTGDEQYF
CDR3nt: TGCAGTGCTAGTCGCACAGGGGACGAGCAGTACTTC

j_gene: TRBJ2-7
d_gene: TRBD1
v_gene: TRBV10-2
len: 14
abundance: .
CDR3aa: CASSEYGAPGTDNF
CDR3nt: TGCGCCAGCAGTGAGTATGGCGCCCCCGGGACAGATAACTTC

j_gene: TRBJ2-7
d_gene: .
v_gene: TRBV3-1
len: 13
abundance: .
CDR3aa: CASSQQGHYEQYF
CDR3nt: TGTGCCAGCAGCCAACAGGGGCACTACGAGCAGTACTTC

j_gene: TRBJ2-3
d_gene: .
v_gene: TRBV10-3
len: 16
abundance: few
CDR3aa: CAISESSGAATDTQYF
CDR3nt: TGTGCCATCAGTGAGTCATCAGGGGCCGCCACAGATACGCAGTATTTT

j_gene: TRBJ1-5
d_gene: TRBD1
v_gene: TRBV4-1
len: 15
abundance: many
CDR3aa: CASSQERGPDQPQHF
CDR3nt: TGCGCCAGCAGCCAAGAAAGGGGGCCGGATCAGCCCCAGCATTTT

j_gene: TRBJ2-7
d_gene: .
v_gene: TRBV11-2
len: 13
abundance: many
CDR3aa: CASNRDSRYEQYF
CDR3nt: TGTGCCAGCAATCGGGACTCCAGATACGAGCAGTACTTC

j_gene: TRBJ2-5
d_gene: .
v_gene: TRBV7-9
len: 13
abundance: many
CDR3aa: CASSDLAIETQYF
CDR3nt: TGTGCCAGCAGCGACTTGGCGATAGAGACCCAGTACTTC

j_gene: TRBJ2-5
d_gene: .
v_gene: TRBV25-1
len: 14
abundance: .
CDR3aa: CASSERFGGETQYF
CDR3nt: TGTGCCAGCAGTGAGAGGTTCGGGGGAGAGACCCAGTACTTC

j_gene: TRBJ2-1
d_gene: .
v_gene: TRBV11-2
len: 14
abundance: many
CDR3aa: CASSPRGPYNEQFF
CDR3nt: TGTGCCAGCAGCCCTCGAGGGCCCTACAATGAGCAGTTCTTC

j_gene: TRBJ2-1
d_gene: .
v_gene: TRBV7-9
len: 12
abundance: many
CDR3aa: CASSLSYNEQFF
CDR3nt: TGTGCCAGCTCACTATCCTACAATGAGCAGTTCTTC

j_gene: TRBJ2-2
d_gene: TRBD2
v_gene: TRBV12-5
len: 17
abundance: few
CDR3aa: CASGPGLADRNTGELFF
CDR3nt: TGTGCTAGTGGTCCTGGACTAGCGGACCGTAACACCGGGGAGCTGTTTTTT

j_gene: TRBJ2-4
d_gene: .
v_gene: TRBV7-9
len: 15
abundance: few
CDR3aa: CASSPRQLAKNIQYF
CDR3nt: TGTGCCAGCAGCCCGAGACAACTAGCCAAAAACATTCAGTACTTC

j_gene: TRBJ2-7
d_gene: .
v_gene: TRBV5-6
len: 13
abundance: many
CDR3aa: CASSPRIWDEQYF
CDR3nt: TGTGCCAGCAGCCCTCGCATCTGGGACGAGCAGTACTTC

j_gene: TRBJ2-1
d_gene: TRBD2
v_gene: TRBV12-3/TRBV12-4
len: 17
abundance: .
CDR3aa: CASSLPGLAGNNNEQFF
CDR3nt: TGTGCCAGCAGTTTACCGGGACTAGCGGGGAACAACAATGAGCAGTTCTTC

j_gene: TRBJ2-5
d_gene: .
v_gene: TRBV5-1
len: 13
abundance: few
CDR3aa: CASSSRVQETQYF
CDR3nt: TGCGCCAGCAGCTCTCGGGTACAAGAGACCCAGTACTTC

j_gene: TRBJ2-7
d_gene: TRBD1
v_gene: TRBV20-1
len: 18
abundance: .
CDR3aa: CSARGLMVSGGATYEQYF
CDR3nt: TGCAGTGCTAGAGGTTTGATGGTGTCAGGGGGCGCCACCTACGAGCAGTACTTC

j_gene: TRBJ2-7
d_gene: TRBD1
v_gene: TRBV27
len: 13
abundance: many
CDR3aa: CASSPGTGGEQYF
CDR3nt: TGTGCCAGCAGTCCCGGGACAGGGGGCGAGCAGTACTTC

j_gene: TRBJ2-5
d_gene: TRBD2
v_gene: TRBV20-1
len: 14
abundance: .
CDR3aa: CSARAVAGGPTQYF
CDR3nt: TGCAGTGCTAGAGCTGTAGCGGGAGGCCCGACCCAGTACTTC

j_gene: TRBJ2-1
d_gene: TRBD2
v_gene: TRBV27
len: 16
abundance: many
CDR3aa: CASSKLAGGRENEQFF
CDR3nt: TGTGCCAGCAGCAAACTAGCGGGGGGGCGGGAAAATGAGCAGTTCTTC

j_gene: TRBJ1-6
d_gene: .
v_gene: TRBV13
len: 15
abundance: .
CDR3aa: CASSRGGPYNSPLHF
CDR3nt: TGTGCCAGCAGCCGAGGGGGGCCCTATAATTCACCCCTCCACTTT

j_gene: TRBJ2-1
d_gene: .
v_gene: TRBV5-5
len: 16
abundance: many
CDR3aa: CASSETLALYVDEQFF
CDR3nt: TGTGCCAGCAGCGAAACTCTAGCGCTCTACGTCGATGAGCAGTTCTTC

j_gene: TRBJ2-7
d_gene: .
v_gene: TRBV5-4
len: 12
abundance: .
CDR3aa: CASSWGGVEQYF
CDR3nt: TGTGCCAGCAGCTGGGGAGGAGTCGAGCAGTACTTC

j_gene: TRBJ1-1
d_gene: .
v_gene: TRBV14
len: 14
abundance: .
CDR3aa: CASSQAHGGTEAFF
CDR3nt: TGTGCCAGCAGCCAAGCACACGGGGGCACTGAAGCTTTCTTT

j_gene: TRBJ2-2
d_gene: .
v_gene: TRBV4-3
len: 15
abundance: .
CDR3aa: CASSQVSGNTGELFF
CDR3nt: TGCGCCAGCAGCCAAGTAAGCGGGAACACCGGGGAGCTGTTTTTT

j_gene: TRBJ2-5
d_gene: .
v_gene: TRBV12-3/TRBV12-4
len: 15
abundance: .
CDR3aa: CASTATGLRGETQYF
CDR3nt: TGTGCCAGCACCGCTACAGGGCTTAGGGGAGAGACCCAGTACTTC

j_gene: TRBJ2-2
d_gene: TRBD1
v_gene: TRBV10-3
len: 14
abundance: many
CDR3aa: CATWTGAFSEELFF
CDR3nt: TGTGCCACCTGGACAGGAGCATTTAGTGAGGAGCTGTTTTTT

j_gene: TRBJ2-7
d_gene: .
v_gene: TRBV4-1
len: 15
abundance: many
CDR3aa: CASSQAREFPYEQYF
CDR3nt: TGCGCCAGCAGCCAAGCAAGGGAATTTCCCTACGAGCAGTACTTC

j_gene: TRBJ2-7
d_gene: .
v_gene: TRBV27
len: 13
abundance: .
CDR3aa: CASGPSTGYEQYF
CDR3nt: TGTGCCAGCGGTCCCTCAACGGGGTACGAGCAGTACTTC

j_gene: TRBJ2-2
d_gene: .
v_gene: TRBV4-3
len: 15
abundance: .
CDR3aa: CASSQARESTGELFF
CDR3nt: TGCGCCAGCAGCCAAGCCAGGGAATCCACCGGGGAGCTGTTTTTT

j_gene: TRBJ2-1
d_gene: TRBD2
v_gene: TRBV20-1
len: 13
abundance: few
CDR3aa: CSAWRESYNEQFF
CDR3nt: TGCAGTGCTTGGCGGGAGTCGTACAATGAGCAGTTCTTC

j_gene: TRBJ2-5
d_gene: TRBD1
v_gene: TRBV6-1
len: 14
abundance: many
CDR3aa: CASSGSLQGETQYF
CDR3nt: TGTGCCAGCAGTGGGAGTCTACAGGGGGAGACCCAGTACTTC

j_gene: TRBJ2-7
d_gene: TRBD2
v_gene: TRBV12-3/TRBV12-4
len: 17
abundance: .
CDR3aa: CASSDSGANTVAYEQYF
CDR3nt: TGTGCCAGCAGCGATAGCGGGGCAAACACGGTGGCCTACGAGCAGTACTTC

j_gene: TRBJ2-7
d_gene: TRBD2
v_gene: TRBV7-9
len: 15
abundance: .
CDR3aa: CASSQTRGDRYEQYF
CDR3nt: TGTGCCAGCAGCCAGACGCGGGGGGATCGCTACGAGCAGTACTTC

j_gene: TRBJ1-2
d_gene: TRBD1
v_gene: TRBV7-2
len: 15
abundance: once
CDR3aa: CASSLVGGLGYGYTF
CDR3nt: TGTGCCAGCAGCTTAGTAGGGGGCCTCGGCTATGGCTACACCTTC

j_gene: TRBJ2-3
d_gene: .
v_gene: TRBV28
len: 15
abundance: few
CDR3aa: CASSLQGGRTDTQYF
CDR3nt: TGTGCCAGCAGTTTACAGGGGGGGCGGACAGATACGCAGTATTTT

j_gene: TRBJ1-1
d_gene: .
v_gene: TRBV27
len: 15
abundance: .
CDR3aa: CASSSAGRVNTEAFF
CDR3nt: TGTGCCAGCAGTTCCGCGGGACGGGTGAACACTGAAGCTTTCTTT

j_gene: TRBJ2-5
d_gene: .
v_gene: TRBV25-1
len: 12
abundance: .
CDR3aa: CASSHYQETQYF
CDR3nt: TGTGCCAGCAGTCACTACCAAGAGACCCAGTACTTC

j_gene: TRBJ2-7
d_gene: TRBD1
v_gene: TRBV19
len: 14
abundance: few
CDR3aa: CASSPTGVSYEQYF
CDR3nt: TGTGCCAGTAGCCCGACAGGGGTAAGTTACGAGCAGTACTTC

j_gene: TRBJ2-1
d_gene: .
v_gene: TRBV9
len: 9
abundance: .
CDR3aa: CASGGEQFF
CDR3nt: TGTGCCAGCGGAGGTGAGCAGTTCTTC

j_gene: TRBJ2-7
d_gene: .
v_gene: TRBV5-8
len: 13
abundance: few
CDR3aa: CASHPTEHYEQYF
CDR3nt: TGTGCCAGCCACCCGACAGAGCACTACGAGCAGTACTTC

j_gene: TRBJ1-2
d_gene: TRBD1
v_gene: TRBV2
len: 16
abundance: few
CDR3aa: CASSEARTGGAYGYTF
CDR3nt: TGTGCCAGCAGTGAAGCCAGGACAGGGGGCGCCTATGGCTACACCTTC

j_gene: TRBJ1-1
d_gene: .
v_gene: TRBV16
len: 17
abundance: .
CDR3aa: CASSQSRPGAPPTEAFF
CDR3nt: TGTGCCAGCAGCCAATCTCGCCCGGGGGCTCCCCCCACTGAAGCTTTCTTT

j_gene: TRBJ2-7
d_gene: .
v_gene: TRBV21-1
len: 15
abundance: few
CDR3aa: CASSKARNGLHEQYF
CDR3nt: TGTGCCAGCAGCAAAGCGCGTAACGGACTCCACGAGCAGTACTTC

j_gene: TRBJ2-3
d_gene: TRBD2
v_gene: TRBV2
len: 20
abundance: .
CDR3aa: CASRDPPGTSGGHGADTQYF
CDR3nt: TGTGCCAGCAGAGACCCTCCCGGGACTAGCGGGGGTCACGGCGCAGATACGCAGTATTTT

j_gene: TRBJ2-1
d_gene: TRBD2
v_gene: TRBV7-3
len: 14
abundance: many
CDR3aa: CASSTSGGAGEQFF
CDR3nt: TGTGCCAGCAGCACTAGCGGGGGGGCGGGAGAGCAGTTCTTC